The present T cell receptor (beta chain) was sequenced within a study of cytomegalovirus exposure and HLA in healthy donors. The germline CDR1 and CDR2 sequences are SQVTM and ANQGSEA. The V and J ends lost 2 bases and 6 bases respectively, with 20 bases between them. CDR3 length: 15 amino acids. Both 60 Vbeta primers and 13 Jbeta primers went into the PCR. Clones were sequenced by immunoSEQ multiplex PCR, and TCRdb holds only the in-frame ones, with some missing. The sample consists of approximately 180,000 clones, approximately 72% of them appearing once. Sequencing was performed on PBMCs. This clonotype originated in a human donor in good health. The J gene is TRBJ2-7, the V gene TRBV29-1, with a weak D call TRBD1 (5 bases). For the CDR3, the DNA is TGCAGCGTTGAACTAAGGGGTACGACCCTTTCCGAGCAGTACTTC. This sequence encodes CSVELRGTTLSEQYF.